This T cell receptor (beta chain) was recovered during a study of blood T cell repertoires in COVID-19. The wider study: COVID-19 samples, acute and convalescent, were from the United States, Italy and Spain.

Clones were read by immunoSEQ multiplex PCR, and TCRdb kept only the in-frame ones, dropping some. The sample contains 150,000 to 250,000 clones, roughly four fifths of which appear only once. Trimming removed 3 bases from V and 3 bases from J; junction bases left unmatched: 8. The CDR3 runs to 15 residues. Germline V gene lookup returns CDR1 GTSNPN and CDR2 SVGIG (reference sequence). What was sequenced was PBMCs or T cells enriched from blood (not recorded which). This clonotype was sampled from a middle-aged man who had recovered from COVID-19. This sequence joins TRBV30 and TRBJ1-5, with TRBD1 identical over 7 bases. CDR3 coding DNA: TGTGCCTGGAGCCCGAGGACAGGCTTCAATCAGCCCCAGCATTTT. Protein: CAWSPRTGFNQPQHF.